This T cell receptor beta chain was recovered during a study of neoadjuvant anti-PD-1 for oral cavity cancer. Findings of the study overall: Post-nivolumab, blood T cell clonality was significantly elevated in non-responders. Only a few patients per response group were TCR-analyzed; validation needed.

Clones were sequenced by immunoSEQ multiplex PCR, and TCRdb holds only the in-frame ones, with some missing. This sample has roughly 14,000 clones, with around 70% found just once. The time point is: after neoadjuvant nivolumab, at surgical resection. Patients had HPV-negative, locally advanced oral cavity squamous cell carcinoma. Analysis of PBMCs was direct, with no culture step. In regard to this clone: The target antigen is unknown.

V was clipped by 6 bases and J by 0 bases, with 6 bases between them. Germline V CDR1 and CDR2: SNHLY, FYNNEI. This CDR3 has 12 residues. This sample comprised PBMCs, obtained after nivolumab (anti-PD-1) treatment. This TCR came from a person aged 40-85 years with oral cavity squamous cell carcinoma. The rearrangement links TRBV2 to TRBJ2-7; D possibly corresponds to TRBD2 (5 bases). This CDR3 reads CASSGLSYEQYF. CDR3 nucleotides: TGTGCCAGCAGCGGACTCTCCTACGAGCAGTACTTC.